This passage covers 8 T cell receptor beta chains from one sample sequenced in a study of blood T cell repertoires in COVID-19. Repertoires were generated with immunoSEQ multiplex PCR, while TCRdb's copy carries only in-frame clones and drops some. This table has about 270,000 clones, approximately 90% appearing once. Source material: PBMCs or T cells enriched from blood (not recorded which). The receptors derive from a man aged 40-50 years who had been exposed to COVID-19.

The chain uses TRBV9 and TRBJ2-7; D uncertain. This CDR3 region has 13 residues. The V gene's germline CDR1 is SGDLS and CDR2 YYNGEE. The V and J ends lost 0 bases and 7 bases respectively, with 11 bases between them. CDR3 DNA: TGTGCCAGCAGCGTAGGCCGGGTCTCGGAGCAGTACTTC. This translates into CASSVGRVSEQYF.

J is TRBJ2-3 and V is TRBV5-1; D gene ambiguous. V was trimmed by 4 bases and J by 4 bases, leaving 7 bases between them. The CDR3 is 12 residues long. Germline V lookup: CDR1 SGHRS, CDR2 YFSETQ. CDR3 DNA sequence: TGCGCCAGCAGCATACAGCCAGATACGCAGTATTTT. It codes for CASSIQPDTQYF.

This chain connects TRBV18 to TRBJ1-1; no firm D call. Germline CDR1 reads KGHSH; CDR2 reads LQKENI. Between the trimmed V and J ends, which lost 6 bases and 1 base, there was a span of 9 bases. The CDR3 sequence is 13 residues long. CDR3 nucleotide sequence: TGTGCCAGCTCCGTTGGAGGGAACACTGAAGCTTTCTTT. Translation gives CASSVGGNTEAFF.

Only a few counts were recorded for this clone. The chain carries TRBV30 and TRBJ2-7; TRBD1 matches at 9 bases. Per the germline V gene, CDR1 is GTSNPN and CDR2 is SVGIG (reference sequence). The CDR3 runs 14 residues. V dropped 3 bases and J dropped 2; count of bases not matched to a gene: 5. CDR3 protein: CAWSGQGITYEQYF. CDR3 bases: TGTGCCTGGAGCGGACAGGGGATTACCTACGAGCAGTACTTC. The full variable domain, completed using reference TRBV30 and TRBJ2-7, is SQTIHQWPATLVQPVGSPLSLECTVEGTSNPNLYWYRQAAGRGLQLLFYSVGIGQISSEVPQNLSASRPQDRQFILSSKKLLLSDSGFYLCAWSGQGITYEQYFGPGTRLTVT.

This CDR3 is CSVVRGGSYEQYF. For the CDR3, the DNA is TGCAGCGTTGTTAGAGGGGGTTCCTACGAGCAGTACTTC. The gene calls are TRBV29-1 and TRBJ2-7; TRBD1 might be the D (6 bases). The V gene's germline CDR1 is SQVTM and CDR2 ANQGSEA. The CDR3 is 13 amino acids. Trimming took 4 bases from V and 1 from J, leaving 11 bases between them.

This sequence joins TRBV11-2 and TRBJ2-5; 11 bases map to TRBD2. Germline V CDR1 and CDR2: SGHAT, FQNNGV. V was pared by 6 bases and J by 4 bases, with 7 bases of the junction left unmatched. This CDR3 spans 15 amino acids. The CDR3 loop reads CASRPLAGGGETQYF. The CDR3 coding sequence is TGTGCCAGCAGACCTCTAGCGGGAGGAGGAGAGACCCAGTACTTC.

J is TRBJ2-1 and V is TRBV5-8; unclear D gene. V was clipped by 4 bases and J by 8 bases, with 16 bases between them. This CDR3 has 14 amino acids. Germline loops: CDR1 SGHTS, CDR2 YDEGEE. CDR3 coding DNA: TGTGCCAGCAGCCCCCTAGTTATCGGATATGAGCAGTTCTTC. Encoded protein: CASSPLVIGYEQFF.

The CDR3 region is CASSLSGAPYNEQFF. DNA of the CDR3: TGTGCCAGCAGCCTTTCAGGGGCCCCCTACAATGAGCAGTTCTTC. The chain is built from TRBV7-9 and TRBJ2-1; the D gene is possibly TRBD1 (6 bases). Germline lookup yields CDR1 SEHNR and CDR2 FQNEAQ (reference sequence). The V end was cut by 5 bases, the J end by 2 bases, with 13 bases between. The CDR3 runs 15 residues.